Following are 18 T cell receptor beta chains from one sample sequenced in a study of neurological immune-mediated disorders. TCRdb recomputed calls from the 5' RACE reads with MiXCR, one row per CDR3 protein. The sample contains about 59,000 distinct CDR3 sequences, approximately 3.7% of which appear only once. Sequenced: PBMCs. These receptors all come from a woman in her forties or fifties with multiple sclerosis.

About this clonotype: The conserved phenylalanine or tryptophan normally closing the CDR3 is absent here, so this likely arose from a read error. V gene TRBV10-2 combines with J gene TRBJ2-7; 10 bases are a match to TRBD1. The ends lost 7 bases at V and 4 bases at J; junction bases unmatched: 4. Germline V gives CDR1 WSHSY, CDR2 SAAADI. This CDR3 is built from 13 residues. The CDR3 loop reads CASMGQGLYEQYN. For the CDR3, the DNA is TGCGCCAGCATGGGACAGGGGTTATACGAGCAGTACAAC.

This clonotype was seen ten or more times. The rearrangement uses TRBV16 and TRBJ1-5; D might be TRBD1 (6 bases). The germline CDR1 and CDR2 sequences are KGHSY and FQNENV. This CDR3 has 16 amino acids. Trimming cost V 4 bases and J 0 bases, with 13 bases left between them. CDR3 protein: CASSPEWTVSNQPQHF. As DNA, the CDR3 is TGTGCCAGCAGCCCAGAGTGGACAGTTAGCAATCAGCCCCAGCATTTT.

This clonotype occurred many times. The chain uses TRBV14 and TRBJ2-1; TRBD2 is a possible D gene (6 bases). V was shortened by 4 bases and J by 6 bases, with 19 bases between the two germline ends. The V gene's germline CDR1 is SGHDN and CDR2 FVKESK. The CDR3 covers 16 residues. The CDR3 loop reads CASSRLGEVAFNEQFF. The CDR3 DNA reads TGTGCCAGCAGCCGACTCGGGGAGGTGGCTTTCAATGAGCAGTTCTTC.

This clonotype was observed many times. This rearrangement joins TRBV20-1 to TRBJ2-3, with D tentatively TRBD1 (6 bases). The CDR3 loop spans 15 amino acids. Germline assignment: CDR1 DFQATT and CDR2 SNEGSKA (reference sequence). Trimming left V 1 base short and J 2 bases short, with 13 bases between. The CDR3 DNA follows: TGCAGTGCTAGAGCGCAAGGGGGAATCACAGATACGCAGTATTTT. As protein: CSARAQGGITDTQYF.

Ten or more counts support this clonotype. This chain connects TRBV5-6 to TRBJ2-1, with D perhaps TRBD1 or TRBD2 (5 bases each). This CDR3 comprises 14 residues. The V and J ends lost 2 bases and 6 bases respectively, with 12 bases between them. Germline values: CDR1 SGHDT, CDR2 YYEEEE. The CDR3: CASSFGTAGNEQFF. CDR3 bases: TGTGCCAGCAGCTTTGGGACCGCCGGCAATGAGCAGTTCTTC.

At least ten counts were recorded for this clonotype. The chain uses TRBV24-1 and TRBJ2-1, with D possibly being TRBD1 (6 bases). This CDR3 has 17 residues. V gave up 2 bases and J gave up 6 bases, with 19 bases separating them. Germline CDR1 is KGHDR and CDR2 is SFDVKD. CDR3 residues: CATSDSSTGRRGNEQFF. CDR3 nucleotides: TGTGCCACCAGTGATTCATCGACAGGCCGAAGGGGCAATGAGCAGTTCTTC.

This rearrangement joins TRBV6-2 or TRBV6-3 to TRBJ1-1; D unresolved. The CDR3 covers 14 residues. Trimming stripped 6 bases from V and 1 base from J, with 12 bases between. CDR1 and CDR2 from the germline V gene are MNHEY and SVGEGT. The CDR3 coding sequence is TGTGCCAGCAGACTACTCACAGCGAACACTGAAGCTTTCTTT. This sequence encodes CASRLLTANTEAFF.

V usage is TRBV18 and J usage is TRBJ2-2; no reliable D call. Trimming took off 2 bases at V and 1 base at J, with 5 bases between the two ends. CDR3 length equals 14 residues. The germline V gene encodes CDR1 KGHSH and CDR2 LQKENI. The CDR3 loop is CASSPTENTGELFF. In DNA form, the CDR3 reads TGTGCCAGCTCACCAACCGAGAACACCGGGGAGCTGTTTTTT.

The CDR3, as DNA: TGTGCCAGCAGCTCCCTCGGGACACGCTCTGGAAACACCATATATTTT. This codes for CASSSLGTRSGNTIYF. This sequence joins TRBV11-2 and TRBJ1-3, with D possibly matching TRBD1 (6 bases). The germline CDR1 and CDR2 sequences are SGHAT and FQNNGV. V dropped 4 bases and J dropped 0 bases, with 13 bases sitting between them. This CDR3 region has 16 residues.

This clonotype has at least ten counts. The gene calls are TRBV29-1 and TRBJ2-5, with D hard to call. CDR1 and CDR2 (germline): SQVTM, ANQGSEA. This CDR3 has 12 amino acids. The V gene lost 4 bases and the J gene lost 4 bases, with 10 bases spanning the gap. Here the CDR3 DNA reads TGCAGCGTTGTAACAATCGGAGAGACCCAGTACTTC. It yields the protein CSVVTIGETQYF.

The sample holds many counts of this clonotype. The chain has TRBV11-2 and TRBJ2-2; D is unclear. Per the germline V gene, CDR1 is SGHAT and CDR2 is FQNNGV. V was trimmed by 2 bases and J by 4 bases, leaving 5 bases between them. The CDR3 sequence is 13 residues long. CDR3 bases: TGTGCCAGCAGCTTATCGTTCACCGGGGAGCTGTTTTTT. This gives the protein CASSLSFTGELFF.

This clonotype was counted many times. The chain carries TRBV15 and TRBJ2-1, with TRBD1 as a possible D gene (5 bases). Germline V gene data show CDR1 as LNHNV and CDR2 as YYDKDF (reference sequence). This CDR3 contains 14 residues. V shed 4 bases and J shed 7 bases, with 14 bases lying between them. CDR3 in DNA: TGTGCCACCAGCACCCCACAGGAGATTAATGAGCAGTTCTTC. Translated: CATSTPQEINEQFF. Full variable domain (rest looked up from reference TRBV15 and TRBJ2-1): DAMVIQNPRYQVTQFGKPVTLSCSQTLNHNVMYWYQQKSSQAPKLLFHYYDKDFNNEADTPDNFQSRRPNTSFCFLDIRSPGLGDTAMYLCATSTPQEINEQFFGPGTRLTVL.

This clonotype occurred many times. V gene TRBV12-3 or TRBV12-4 combines with J gene TRBJ1-1; weak D call: TRBD1 (6 bases). V lost 7 bases and J lost 8, with 11 bases in between. This CDR3 is 11 amino acids long. The DNA of the CDR3 is TGTGCCAGCACCCAGGGGACCGAAGCTTTCTTT. This translates into CASTQGTEAFF.

The chain has TRBV7-3 and TRBJ2-2; the match to TRBD2 covers 8 bases. There are 15 residues in the CDR3. Germline CDR1 SGHTA, CDR2 FQGTGA. V lost 7 bases, J lost 4 bases, and 8 bases stayed unmatched. In DNA, the CDR3 is TGTGCCAGCATCTATACGGCGGGAGGCACCGGGGAGCTGTTTTTT. Amino acids: CASIYTAGGTGELFF.

This clonotype was recorded at least ten times. The V call is TRBV19, the J call TRBJ1-2, with a tentative D call TRBD1 (6 bases). CDR3 length: 18 residues. The V gene's germline CDR1 is LNHDA and CDR2 SQIVND (reference sequence). V was cut by 5 bases and J by 6 bases, with 28 bases left in between. The CDR3 protein is CASSSIYTRGSWGDGYTF. The CDR3, as DNA: TGTGCCAGTAGTTCGATATACACCAGGGGCTCTTGGGGAGATGGCTACACCTTC.

As for this clonotype: A single base separates this from a much larger clone, so it may be a read error. Without the conserved terminal phenylalanine or tryptophan, this CDR3 likely stems from a read error. The V and J genes are TRBV12-3 or TRBV12-4 and TRBJ1-5; tentatively, D is TRBD1 (5 bases). The V gene lost 6 bases and the J gene lost 4 bases, with 10 bases spanning the gap. The CDR3 is 13 amino acids. CDR3 nucleotide sequence: TGTGCCAGCAGATTTGGGGCGAATCAGCCCCAGCATTGT. Amino acid sequence: CASRFGANQPQHC.

Ten or more counts support this clonotype. The CDR3 region is CASSLPTVNYGYTF. Here the CDR3 DNA reads TGTGCCAGCTCACTCCCGACGGTTAACTATGGCTACACCTTC. The V call is TRBV18, the J call TRBJ1-2; D gene ambiguous. The CDR3 is 14 residues long. V lost 4 bases to trimming and J lost 1 base, with 10 bases between them. The V gene's germline CDR1 is KGHSH and CDR2 LQKENI.

The table lists this clonotype with many counts. V and J are TRBV3-1 and TRBJ2-1; D not certain. There are 14 residues in the CDR3. Trimming pared 1 base from V and 5 bases from J, leaving 9 bases between. Germline CDR1 is LGHDT and CDR2 is YNNKEL (reference sequence). The CDR3 nucleotides read TGTGCCAGCAGCCAAGCCGAAGTAAACAATGAGCAGTTCTTC. Translation gives CASSQAEVNNEQFF.